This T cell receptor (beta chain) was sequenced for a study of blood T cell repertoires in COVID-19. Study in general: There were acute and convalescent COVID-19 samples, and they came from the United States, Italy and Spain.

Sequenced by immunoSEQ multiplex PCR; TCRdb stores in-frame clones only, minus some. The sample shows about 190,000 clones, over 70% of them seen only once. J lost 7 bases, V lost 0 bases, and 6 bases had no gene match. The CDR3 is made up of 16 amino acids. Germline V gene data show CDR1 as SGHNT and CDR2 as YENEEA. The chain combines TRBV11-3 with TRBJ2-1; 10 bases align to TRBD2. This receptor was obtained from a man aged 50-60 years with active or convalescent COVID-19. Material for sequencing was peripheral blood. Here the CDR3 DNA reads TGTGCCAGCAGCTTAGAAGCTAGCGGGGGTTGGAATGAGCAGTTCTTC. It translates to CASSLEASGGWNEQFF.